The present T cell receptor (beta chain) was sequenced within a study of blood T cell repertoires in COVID-19 (dated by TCRdb to 2020 to 2021). Broadly, across the study: Samples covering the acute and convalescent phases of COVID-19 were provided by collaborators in the United States, Italy and Spain. The prospective study material was composed of cDNA or gDNA derived from T cells, B-cell-depleted T cells, or PBMCs. Subjects who had been exposed to COVID-19, were actively infected with it, or had recovered from it provided the deeply sampled blood TCRbeta repertoires that made up the dataset. A freely available public database, intended as a resource for researchers studying the immune response to SARS-CoV-2, is where the repertoires were released. The samples were drawn from two sources: the first 160 participants of the ongoing ImmuneRACE study, and some 1,300 subjects contributed by 6 global collaborators. Sample metadata almost always included a de-identified subject ID, COVID-19 status, age in years and sex. Where available, HLA class I and class II types were taken from metadata supplied by the sample provider and were not determined by assay-based typing. Results the study describes overall, beyond this receptor: Clinical and demographic metadata were provided uncurated, with the amount varying by source and participant.

In its sample, this clone was seen once. Its recognized antigen is unknown. Within one base of it there is no much larger clone, and no base qualities were kept. The trim is 3 bases for V and 0 bases for J, with a gap of 12 bases between the germline ends. CDR1 and CDR2 are read off the germline V gene (reference sequence) as DFQATT and SNEGSKA. The CDR3 runs 15 residues from the cysteine to the phenylalanine. This entry keeps only the CDR3 DNA: 45 bases, framed from base 1. The collaborating institutions used their own protocols to collect whole blood in K2EDTA tubes. For TCRbeta analysis, collaborators shipped samples in one of three forms: frozen whole blood, isolated PBMCs, or DNA extracted from either of those sample types. TCRbeta CDR3 regions were amplified from genomic DNA using the immunoSEQ Assay, a bias-controlled multiplex PCR. As for the original processing: The number of nucleated cells in each sample was estimated from the amplification of reference gene primers within the assay. To quantify the absolute abundance of each unique TCRbeta CDR3 rearrangement, sequence reads were collapsed and filtered. Productive Simpson clonality was computed per sample as the square root of Simpson's diversity index over productive rearrangements. Sourced from immuneACCESS, this table was stored by TCRdb with only in-frame sequences that have V and J called. A share of the clones is absent; for the studies checked, an unresolved V gene accounts for under half, and the remainder has no known explanation. V, J and clone size derive from that table, while D and trimming were established from the DNA sequence. The sample table lists about 75,000 clones, 84% of them with a count of one. In total, the top ten clones hold more than 20% of the sample.

Sequencing input: peripheral blood. The clonotype originates from a woman in her forties or fifties with acute or convalescent COVID-19. The chain joins TRBV20-1 to TRBJ1-5; the D gene remains uncertain. The CDR3 in this case is CSASAADYSNQPQHF. The DNA sequence follows: TGCAGTGCTAGTGCGGCGGATTATAGCAATCAGCCCCAGCATTTT.